This TCR beta chain is drawn from a study of T cell clonality in common variable immunodeficiency. General study results and limits: Common variable immunodeficiency TCR beta sequences reportedly had fewer deletions and N-nucleotide insertions. Repertoire-complication correlations in CVID were limited by patient heterogeneity. Shared TCRbeta clones were fewer between CVID subjects than controls.

In germline, CDR1 is MNHNS, CDR2 SASEGT. The CDR3 is 14 residues long. After removal of 3 bases from V and 6 bases from J, the junction contained 3 bases not matched to a gene. This clone was recorded many times. The antigen is unknown. The read ends 3 residues early relative to the CDR3; the germline J gene fills the gap. Using immunoSEQ multiplex PCR, the repertoire was profiled, and TCRdb retains in-frame clones only, with some absent. Sampling found approximately 50,000 clones, none seen once. V and J are TRBV6-1 and TRBJ1-5; TRBD1 aligns across 9 bases. Sequencing was done on a sample of peripheral blood mononuclear cells. The receptor comes from a person aged 18 to 70 in good health. The DNA read from the CDR3 is TGTGCCAGCAGTGACACAGGGGGCGGTCAGCCC. This codes for CASSDTGGGQP. The entire CDR3 sequence reads CASSDTGGGQPQHF.